The next 25 T cell receptor beta chains were all read from a single sample in a study of lymphopenia after photon versus proton radiotherapy. The repertoire was sequenced with immunoSEQ multiplex PCR; TCRdb's copy has only in-frame clones and lacks some. Of around 15,000 clones in the sample, approximately 91% were seen once. The input for sequencing was peripheral blood, taken from a patient treated with proton-based radiotherapy. Receptor source: a woman aged 55-69 years with cholangiocarcinoma. Some clones in this sample may be carry-over from other donors' samples.

This chain links TRBV28 with TRBJ2-2; 7 bases are a match to TRBD1. The CDR3 runs to 15 residues. Trimming removed 2 bases from V and 4 bases from J; junction bases left unmatched: 4. The germline CDR1 and CDR2 sequences are MDHEN and SYDVKM. The CDR3 bases are TGTGCCAGCAGTTTACCGGCAGGGGGCACCGGGGAGCTGTTTTTT. Translated: CASSLPAGGTGELFF. The full variable domain, its missing parts supplied by reference TRBV28 and TRBJ2-2, is DVKVTQSSRYLVKRTGEKVFLECVQDMDHENMFWYRQDPGLGLRLIYFSYDVKMKEKGDIPEGYSVSREKKERFSLILESASTNQTSMYLCASSLPAGGTGELFFGEGSRLTVL.

This chain joins TRBV27 and TRBJ2-7; D might be TRBD1 (6 bases). V gave up 3 bases and J gave up 5 bases, with 11 bases separating them. Germline V CDR1 and CDR2: MNHEY, SMNVEV (reference sequence). This CDR3 contains 13 residues. CDR3 sequence reads: CASSFHGQNEQYF. For the CDR3, the DNA is TGTGCCAGCAGTTTCCACGGACAGAACGAGCAGTACTTC.

The chain combines TRBV9 with TRBJ2-3, with D hard to call. The CDR3 loop spans 13 amino acids. In germline, CDR1 is SGDLS, CDR2 YYNGEE. Trimming cost V 0 bases and J 4 bases, with 6 bases left between them. The CDR3 region has the DNA TGTGCCAGCAGCGTAGAGGTCCCAGATACGCAGTATTTT. Its protein product is CASSVEVPDTQYF.

This clone was detected only a few times. The CDR3 DNA reads as TGTGCCAGCACGACGTCCGGGACAGGGACCTACGAGCAGTACTTC. Translated: CASTTSGTGTYEQYF. This chain uses TRBV28 with TRBJ2-7; 9 nucleotides align to TRBD1. CDR1 MDHEN and CDR2 SYDVKM come from the germline V gene. The CDR3 length is 15 residues. Trimming at V came to 7 bases and at J to 2 bases, leaving 9 bases not matched to a gene.

By share, this clone counts as medium-sized. This chain joins TRBV21-1 and TRBJ2-1; the D call in the table, TRBD2, was not verified against the DNA. TRBV21-1 is a known pseudogene. The CDR3 totals 15 residues. The CDR3 DNA reads as TGTGCCAGCAGCGTCCTAGCGGGGGGTCGGAATGAGCAGTTCTTC. This translates into CASSVLAGGRNEQFF.

This clone was observed a few times. The chain has TRBV5-1 and TRBJ1-5; D is uncertain. The germline gives CDR1 SGHRS, CDR2 YFSETQ. Trimming pared 2 bases from V and 9 bases from J, leaving 9 bases between. The CDR3 covers 12 residues. CDR3 bases: TGCGCCAGCAGCTTCGGACCGGGGCCCCAGCATTTT. Its protein is CASSFGPGPQHF.

The chain links TRBV28 to TRBJ1-2; D remains ambiguous. This CDR3 is built from 14 residues. The V end lost 6 bases, the J end lost 6 bases, and 17 bases lay between the germline ends. Germline loops: CDR1 MDHEN, CDR2 SYDVKM. The CDR3 here is CASSPWFTFNGYTF. The DNA for the CDR3 is TGTGCCAGCAGCCCTTGGTTTACCTTTAATGGCTACACCTTC.

This chain joins TRBV7-9 and TRBJ2-1, with D tentatively TRBD1 (5 bases). V dropped 4 bases and J dropped 3 bases, with 13 bases sitting between them. This CDR3 spans 15 amino acids. Germline V lookup: CDR1 SEHNR, CDR2 FQNEAQ (reference sequence). The CDR3 sequence is CASSSPGFSYNEQFF. CDR3 DNA: TGTGCCAGCAGCTCCCCAGGGTTCAGCTACAATGAGCAGTTCTTC.

The chain joins TRBV18 to TRBJ2-1, with 7 positions matching TRBD1. The length of the CDR3 is 16 residues. V was clipped by 0 bases and J by 7 bases; unmatched bases: 9. The germline gives CDR1 KGHSH, CDR2 LQKENI. The CDR3 DNA is TGTGCCAGCTCACCACCCCCAGGGGGTAATAAGAATGAGCAGTTCTTC. Its protein is CASSPPPGGNKNEQFF. Combining the CDR3 with reference TRBV18 and TRBJ2-1 gives the whole variable domain NAGVMQNPRHLVRRRGQEARLRCSPMKGHSHVYWYRQLPEEGLKFMVYLQKENIIDESGMPKERFSAEFPKEGPSILRIQQVVRGDSAAYFCASSPPPGGNKNEQFFGPGTRLTVL.

The chain links TRBV25-1 to TRBJ2-5, with D perhaps matching TRBD1 (6 bases). The CDR3 runs to 14 residues. V dropped 7 bases and J dropped 5 bases, with 17 bases sitting between them. CDR1 and CDR2 (germline): MGHDK, SYGVNS. DNA for the CDR3: TGTGCCAGCAACGAAGGACAGCTTGGGGAGACCCAGTACTTC. It codes for CASNEGQLGETQYF.

The V and J genes are TRBV5-6 and TRBJ1-1; TRBD1 might be the D (5 bases). The CDR3 runs 17 residues. The germline V gene has CDR1 SGHDT and CDR2 YYEEEE. Deletions cut 3 bases from V and 0 bases from J, with 18 bases between. The CDR3 loop reads CASSSRGGVLLNTEAFF. CDR3 DNA sequence: TGTGCCAGCAGCTCCCGCGGGGGAGTATTACTGAACACTGAAGCTTTCTTT.

V gene TRBV15 combines with J gene TRBJ2-7; 7 positions agree with TRBD2. With V trimmed by 1 base and J by 2 bases, 5 bases remained unmatched. The CDR3 totals 15 residues. CDR1 LNHNV and CDR2 YYDKDF come from the germline V gene (reference sequence). CDR3 in DNA: TGTGCCACCAGCAGAGGGGCTAGCGGAACCTACGAGCAGTACTTC. This codes for CATSRGASGTYEQYF.

V is TRBV13 and J is TRBJ1-4; 7 positions agree with TRBD1. J was trimmed by 5 bases and V by 5 bases; bases with no gene match: 5. The CDR3 totals 14 residues. Germline-derived CDR1 and CDR2 are PRHDT and FYEKMQ (reference sequence). The DNA for the CDR3 is TGTGCCAGCAGCCCACCAGGGGGGAATGAAAAACTGTTTTTT. Translation gives CASSPPGGNEKLFF.

The CDR3 region is CASSPVLAYYDLRTEAFF. The CDR3 DNA follows: TGTGCCAGCTCACCCGTTTTGGCCTACTACGATCTCCGCACTGAAGCTTTCTTT. The gene calls are TRBV18 and TRBJ1-1; D call uncertain. V lost 3 bases to trimming and J lost 4 bases, with 24 bases between them. The CDR3 sequence is 18 residues long. Germline loops: CDR1 KGHSH, CDR2 LQKENI.

V gene TRBV19 combines with J gene TRBJ1-5; D not resolved. V was shortened by 8 bases and J by 1 base, with 9 bases between the two germline ends. The CDR3 consists of 13 residues. Germline CDR1 reads LNHDA; CDR2 reads SQIVND (reference sequence). CDR3 bases: TGTGCCAGTGGTGTCGGGAGCAATCAGCCCCAGCATTTT. Protein: CASGVGSNQPQHF.

The chain is built from TRBV5-6 and TRBJ1-5; D uncertain. Looked up from germline, CDR1 is SGHDT and CDR2 is YYEEEE. The CDR3 contains 13 residues. The V end lost 1 base, the J end lost 4 bases, and 6 bases lay between the germline ends. CDR3 amino acids: CASSLRWNQPQHF. The DNA of the CDR3 is TGTGCCAGCAGCTTGAGGTGGAATCAGCCCCAGCATTTT.

The rearrangement uses TRBV5-1 and TRBJ2-1; TRBD1 or TRBD2 may be the D gene (5 bases each). Trimming stripped 0 bases from V and 5 bases from J, with 12 bases between. The length of the CDR3 is 15 residues. Germline V lookup: CDR1 SGHRS, CDR2 YFSETQ. The CDR3: CASSLGDLPNNEQFF. The CDR3 bases are TGCGCCAGCAGCTTGGGGGACCTCCCCAACAATGAGCAGTTCTTC.

The chain joins TRBV29-1 to TRBJ2-5, with D uncertain. The V gene lost 4 bases and the J gene lost 4 bases, with 10 bases spanning the gap. Germline CDR1 reads SQVTM; CDR2 reads ANQGSEA. The CDR3 extends over 12 amino acids. The CDR3 loop is CSVGGFAETQYF. The CDR3 coding sequence is TGCAGCGTTGGAGGATTCGCAGAGACCCAGTACTTC.

The chain is built from TRBV19 and TRBJ2-1, with D possibly being TRBD1 or TRBD2 (5 bases each). Germline V lookup: CDR1 LNHDA, CDR2 SQIVND (reference sequence). V shed 7 bases and J shed 3 bases, with 13 bases lying between them. This CDR3 is built from 14 residues. The CDR3 sequence: CASTRDQGYNEQFF. The CDR3 DNA follows: TGTGCCAGTACCCGGGACCAGGGCTACAATGAGCAGTTCTTC.

The V gene is TRBV19, the J gene TRBJ1-2; 8 bases map to TRBD1. This CDR3 is built from 13 residues. With V trimmed by 6 bases and J by 4 bases, 4 bases remained unmatched. CDR1 is LNHDA, CDR2 SQIVND, per germline (reference sequence). DNA of the CDR3: TGTGCCAGTAGGACAGGGGCGGGCTATGGCTACACCTTC. Its protein is CASRTGAGYGYTF.

This sequence joins TRBV5-4 and TRBJ2-7; 12 nucleotides line up with TRBD2. Germline CDR1 is SGHNT and CDR2 is YYREEE (reference sequence). The CDR3 totals 16 residues. With 0 bases clipped from V and 5 bases from J, the junction kept 6 bases outside the gene matches. The CDR3 sequence is CASSLAGLAGGNEQYF. The CDR3 coding sequence is TGTGCCAGCAGCTTGGCCGGGCTAGCGGGAGGGAACGAGCAGTACTTC.

J is TRBJ2-7 and V is TRBV5-8; TRBD1 aligns across 8 bases. The germline V gene has CDR1 SGHTS and CDR2 YDEGEE. The V gene end was trimmed by 1 base and the J gene end by 3 bases; junction bases not matched to a gene: 6. The CDR3 covers 15 residues. CDR3: CASSLFRGHIYEQYF. CDR3 nucleotides: TGTGCCAGCAGCTTGTTCAGGGGGCATATCTACGAGCAGTACTTC.

This CDR3 reads CSVEVGWGNTEAFF. For the CDR3, the DNA is TGCAGCGTTGAAGTAGGTTGGGGGAACACTGAAGCTTTCTTT. The chain carries TRBV29-1 and TRBJ1-1; no reliable D call. The CDR3 is 14 residues long. In germline, CDR1 is SQVTM, CDR2 ANQGSEA. V was clipped by 1 base and J by 1 base, with 10 bases between them.

The CDR3 protein is CASRPDGDLPQETQYF. The DNA for the CDR3 is TGCGCCAGCAGACCTGACGGAGATTTACCTCAAGAGACCCAGTACTTC. This chain connects TRBV5-1 to TRBJ2-5; D unclear. In germline, CDR1 is SGHRS, CDR2 YFSETQ. With 5 bases removed from V and 2 bases from J, the gap between germline ends came to 19 bases. The CDR3 totals 16 residues. Drawing the rest from reference TRBV5-1 and TRBJ2-5, the complete variable domain is KAGVTQTPRYLIKTRGQQVTLSCSPISGHRSVSWYQQTPGQGLQFLFEYFSETQRNKGNFPGRFSGRQFSNSRSEMNVSTLELGDSALYLCASRPDGDLPQETQYFGPGTRLLVL.

This clone was seen just once. V and J are TRBV11-2 and TRBJ2-4; 7 bases agree with TRBD1. Unmatched junction bases numbered 9, after V lost 5 bases and J lost 8 bases. Germline V gives CDR1 SGHAT, CDR2 FQNNGV. CDR3 length equals 14 residues. The CDR3 region is CASSLIFQGDIQYF. The CDR3 DNA sequence: TGTGCCAGCAGCCTAATATTTCAGGGGGACATTCAGTACTTC. The complete variable domain, with remaining parts taken from reference TRBV11-2 and TRBJ2-4, reads EAGVAQSPRYKIIEKRQSVAFWCNPISGHATLYWYQQILGQGPKLLIQFQNNGVVDDSQLPKDRFSAERLKGVDSTLKIQPAKLEDSAVYLCASSLIFQGDIQYFGAGTRLSVL.